The entry below describes one TCR beta chain. What it binds is unknown. Assay: immunoSEQ multiplex PCR; the TCRdb copy retains only in-frame clones and omits some. This table holds roughly 130,000 clones, approximately 91% found once. These data originate in a study of radiation and T cells in renal cell carcinoma. Study conclusions and caveats: From baseline, blood top tumor clonotypes peaked at 2 weeks post-radiation.

Time point meaning: baseline pretreatment blood. Treatment noted: 15 Gy SBRT to primary tumor, nephrectomy 4 weeks later. This renal cell carcinoma was of the clear cell type. CDR3 length: 15 residues. V was cut by 1 base and J by 3 bases, with 13 bases left in between. CDR1 and CDR2 from the germline V gene are SGHRS and YFSETQ. Sequencing used blood, obtained from a patient whose treatment included radiotherapy and nephrectomy. The rearrangement links TRBV5-1 to TRBJ1-2, with D unresolved. This sequence originates from a woman between 50 and 59 years old with renal cell carcinoma. The CDR3 reads CASSLLDGKDYGYTF. The CDR3 bases are TGCGCCAGCAGCTTGCTAGACGGGAAGGACTATGGCTACACCTTC. The complete variable domain, with remaining parts taken from reference TRBV5-1 and TRBJ1-2, reads KAGVTQTPRYLIKTRGQQVTLSCSPISGHRSVSWYQQTPGQGLQFLFEYFSETQRNKGNFPGRFSGRQFSNSRSEMNVSTLELGDSALYLCASSLLDGKDYGYTFGSGTRLTVV.